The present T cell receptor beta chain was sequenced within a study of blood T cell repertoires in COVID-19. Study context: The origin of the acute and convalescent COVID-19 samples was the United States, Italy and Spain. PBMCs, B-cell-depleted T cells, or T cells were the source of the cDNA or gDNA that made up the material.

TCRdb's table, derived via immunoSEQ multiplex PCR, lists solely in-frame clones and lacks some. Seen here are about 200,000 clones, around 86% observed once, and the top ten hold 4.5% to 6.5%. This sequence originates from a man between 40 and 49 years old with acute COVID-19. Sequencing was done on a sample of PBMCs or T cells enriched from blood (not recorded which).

This chain's CDR3 is CASSLEAGNRVQFF. For the CDR3, the DNA is TGTGCCAGCAGCTTAGAAGCAGGGAATAGGGTGCAGTTCTTC. The chain employs TRBV7-2 and TRBJ2-1; the D gene is possibly TRBD1 (5 bases). This CDR3 is built from 14 residues. The germline V and J ends were trimmed by 1 base and 12 bases, with 16 bases remaining between them. Germline CDR1 reads SGHTA; CDR2 reads FQGNSA.